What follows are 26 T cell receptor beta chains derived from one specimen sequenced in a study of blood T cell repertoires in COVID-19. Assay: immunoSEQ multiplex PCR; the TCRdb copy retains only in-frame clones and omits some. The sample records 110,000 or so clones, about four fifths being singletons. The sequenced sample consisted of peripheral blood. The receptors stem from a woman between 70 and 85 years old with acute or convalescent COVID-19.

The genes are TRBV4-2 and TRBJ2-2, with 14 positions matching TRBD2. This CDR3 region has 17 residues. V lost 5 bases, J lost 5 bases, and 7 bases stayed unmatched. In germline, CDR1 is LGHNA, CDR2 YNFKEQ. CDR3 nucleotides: TGTGCCAGCAGCAGGGGACTAGCGGGAGATCGGACCGGGGAGCTGTTTTTT. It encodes CASSRGLAGDRTGELFF.

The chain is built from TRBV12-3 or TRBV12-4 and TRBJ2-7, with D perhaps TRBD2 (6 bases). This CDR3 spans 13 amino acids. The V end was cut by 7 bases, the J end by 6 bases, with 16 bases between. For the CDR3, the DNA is TGTGCCAGCACCCCAACCCACGGGGGCGAGCAGTACTTC. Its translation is CASTPTHGGEQYF.

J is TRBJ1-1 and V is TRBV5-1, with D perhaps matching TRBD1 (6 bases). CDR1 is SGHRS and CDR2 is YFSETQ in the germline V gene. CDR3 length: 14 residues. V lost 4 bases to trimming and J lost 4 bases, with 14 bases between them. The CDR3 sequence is CASSPGVRVTEAFF. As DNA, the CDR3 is TGCGCCAGCAGCCCAGGGGTCCGGGTCACTGAAGCTTTCTTT.

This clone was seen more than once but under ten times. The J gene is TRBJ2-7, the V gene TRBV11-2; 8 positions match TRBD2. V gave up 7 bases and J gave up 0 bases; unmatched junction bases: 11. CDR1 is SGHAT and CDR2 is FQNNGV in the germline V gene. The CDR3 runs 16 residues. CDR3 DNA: TGTGCCAGCAACTCCATCCGCGGGGGGCGCTCCTACGAGCAGTACTTC. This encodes CASNSIRGGRSYEQYF.

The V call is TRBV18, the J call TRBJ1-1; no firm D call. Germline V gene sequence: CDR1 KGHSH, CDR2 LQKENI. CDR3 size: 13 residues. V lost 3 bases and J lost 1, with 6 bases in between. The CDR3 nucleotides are TGTGCCAGCTCACCCTCTTGGAACACTGAAGCTTTCTTT. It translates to CASSPSWNTEAFF.

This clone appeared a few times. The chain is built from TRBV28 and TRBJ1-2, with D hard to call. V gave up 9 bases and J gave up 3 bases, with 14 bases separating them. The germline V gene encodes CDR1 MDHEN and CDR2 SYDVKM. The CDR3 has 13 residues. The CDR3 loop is CASCEGGYYGYTF. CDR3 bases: TGTGCCAGTTGCGAGGGAGGGTACTATGGCTACACCTTC.

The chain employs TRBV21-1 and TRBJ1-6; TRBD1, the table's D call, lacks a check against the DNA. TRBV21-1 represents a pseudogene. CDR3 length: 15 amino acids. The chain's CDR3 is CASSKEPGNMTPLHF. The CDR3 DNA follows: TGTGCCAGCAGCAAAGAGCCAGGGAATATGACACCCCTCCACTTT.

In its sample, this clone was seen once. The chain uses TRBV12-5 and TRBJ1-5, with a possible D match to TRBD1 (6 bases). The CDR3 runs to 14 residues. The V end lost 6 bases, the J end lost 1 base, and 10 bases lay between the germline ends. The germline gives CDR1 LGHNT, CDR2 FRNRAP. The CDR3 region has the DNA TGTGCTAGTGGACTTGGACAGAGCAATCAGCCCCAGCATTTT. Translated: CASGLGQSNQPQHF.

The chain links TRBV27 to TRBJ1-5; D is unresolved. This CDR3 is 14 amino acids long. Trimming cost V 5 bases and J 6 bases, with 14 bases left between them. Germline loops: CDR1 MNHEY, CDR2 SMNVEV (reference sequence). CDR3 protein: CASSRSEGSQPQHF. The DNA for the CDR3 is TGTGCCAGCAGTCGTTCGGAGGGAAGTCAGCCCCAGCATTTT.

The CDR3 nucleotides read TGTGCCAGCAGCCCTAGCGGGAGGGGGTACAATGAGCAGTTCTTC. Protein sequence: CASSPSGRGYNEQFF. The chain has TRBV9 and TRBJ2-1; 12 nucleotides line up with TRBD2. The CDR3 is 15 residues long. Germline V CDR1 and CDR2: SGDLS, YYNGEE. Losses at the gene ends were 4 bases for V and 4 bases for J; bases not matched to a gene: 3.

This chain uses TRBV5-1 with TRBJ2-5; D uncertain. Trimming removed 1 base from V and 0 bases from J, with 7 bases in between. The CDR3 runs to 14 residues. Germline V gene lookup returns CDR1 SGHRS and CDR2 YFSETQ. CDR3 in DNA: TGCGCCAGCAGCTTGCTTGGAGACCAAGAGACCCAGTACTTC. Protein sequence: CASSLLGDQETQYF. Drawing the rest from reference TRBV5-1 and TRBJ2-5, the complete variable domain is KAGVTQTPRYLIKTRGQQVTLSCSPISGHRSVSWYQQTPGQGLQFLFEYFSETQRNKGNFPGRFSGRQFSNSRSEMNVSTLELGDSALYLCASSLLGDQETQYFGPGTRLLVL.

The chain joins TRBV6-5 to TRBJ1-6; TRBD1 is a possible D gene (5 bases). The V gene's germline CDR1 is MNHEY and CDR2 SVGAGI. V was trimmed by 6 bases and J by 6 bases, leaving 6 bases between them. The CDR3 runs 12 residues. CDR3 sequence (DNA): TGTGCCAGCAGGGGGCCTAATTCACCCCTCCACTTT. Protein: CASRGPNSPLHF.

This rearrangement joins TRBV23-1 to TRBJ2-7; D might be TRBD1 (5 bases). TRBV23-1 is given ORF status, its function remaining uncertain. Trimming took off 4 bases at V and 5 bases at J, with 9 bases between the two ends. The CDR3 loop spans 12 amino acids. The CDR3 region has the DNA TGCGCCAGCAGTCCGTCAGGGCACGAGCAGTACTTC. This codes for CASSPSGHEQYF.

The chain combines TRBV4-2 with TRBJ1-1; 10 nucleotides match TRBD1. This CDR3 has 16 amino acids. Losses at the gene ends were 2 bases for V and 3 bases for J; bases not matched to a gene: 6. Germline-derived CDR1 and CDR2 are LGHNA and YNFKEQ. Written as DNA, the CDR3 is TGTGCCAGCAGCCAACCTAGGACAGGGGGGGACACTGAAGCTTTCTTT. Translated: CASSQPRTGGDTEAFF.

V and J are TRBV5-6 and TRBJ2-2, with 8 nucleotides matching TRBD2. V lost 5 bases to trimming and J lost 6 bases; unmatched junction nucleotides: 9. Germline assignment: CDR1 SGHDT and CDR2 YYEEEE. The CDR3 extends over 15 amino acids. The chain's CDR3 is CASSTGGPLPGELFF. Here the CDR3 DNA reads TGTGCCAGCAGTACGGGGGGGCCTTTGCCCGGGGAGCTGTTTTTT. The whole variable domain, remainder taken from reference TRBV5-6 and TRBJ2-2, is DAGVTQSPTHLIKTRGQQVTLRCSPKSGHDTVSWYQQALGQGPQFIFQYYEEEERQRGNFPDRFSGHQFPNYSSELNVNALLLGDSALYLCASSTGGPLPGELFFGEGSRLTVL.

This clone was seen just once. CDR3 coding DNA: TGTGCCAGCAGTCCCCAGGGGGCTCACTCCTACAATGAGCAGTTCTTC. It codes for CASSPQGAHSYNEQFF. V usage is TRBV27 and J usage is TRBJ2-1, with 8 bases identical to TRBD1. Germline V CDR1 and CDR2: MNHEY, SMNVEV (reference sequence). This CDR3 has 16 residues. With V trimmed by 5 bases and J by 0 bases, 6 bases remained unmatched.

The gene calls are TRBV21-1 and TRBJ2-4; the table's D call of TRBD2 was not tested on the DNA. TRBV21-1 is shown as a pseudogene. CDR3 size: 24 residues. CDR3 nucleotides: TGTGCCAGCAGCAAGCCACTGACAGGGGCCAGGACTAGCGGGGCGCACAAGGTCAAAAACATTCAGTACTTC. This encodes CASSKPLTGARTSGAHKVKNIQYF.

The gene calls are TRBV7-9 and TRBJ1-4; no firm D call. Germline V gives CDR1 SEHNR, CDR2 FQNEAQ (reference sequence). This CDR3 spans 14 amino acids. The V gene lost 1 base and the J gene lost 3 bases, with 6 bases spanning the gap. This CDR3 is CASSLGQSNEKLFF. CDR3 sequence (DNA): TGTGCCAGCAGCTTAGGGCAGTCTAATGAAAAACTGTTTTTT.

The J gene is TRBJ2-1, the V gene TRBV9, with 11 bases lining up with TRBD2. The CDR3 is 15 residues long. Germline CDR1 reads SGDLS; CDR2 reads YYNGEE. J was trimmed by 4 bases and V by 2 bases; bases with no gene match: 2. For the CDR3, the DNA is TGTGCCAGCAGCGTCCGACTAGCGGGGTACAATGAGCAGTTCTTC. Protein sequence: CASSVRLAGYNEQFF.

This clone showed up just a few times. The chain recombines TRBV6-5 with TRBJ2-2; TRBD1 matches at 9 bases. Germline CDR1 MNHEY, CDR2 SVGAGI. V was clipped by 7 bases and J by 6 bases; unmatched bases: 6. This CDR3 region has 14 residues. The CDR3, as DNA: TGTGCCAGCAAGGGACAGGGTTCCCCCGGGGAGCTGTTTTTT. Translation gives CASKGQGSPGELFF.

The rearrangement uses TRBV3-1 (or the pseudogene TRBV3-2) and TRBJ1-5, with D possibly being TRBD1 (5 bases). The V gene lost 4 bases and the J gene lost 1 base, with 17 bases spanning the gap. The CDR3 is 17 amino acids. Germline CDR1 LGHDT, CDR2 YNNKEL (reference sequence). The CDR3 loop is CASSRRGSKASNQPQHF. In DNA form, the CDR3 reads TGTGCCAGCAGCCGAAGGGGTTCGAAGGCGAGCAATCAGCCCCAGCATTTT.

The CDR3 reads CASSQVKQGAGDSPLHF. As DNA, the CDR3 is TGTGCCAGCAGCCAAGTCAAACAGGGGGCTGGTGATTCACCCCTCCACTTT. V and J are TRBV4-2 and TRBJ1-6; 9 positions match TRBD1. CDR1 is LGHNA and CDR2 is YNFKEQ in the germline V gene. The ends lost 1 base at V and 8 bases at J; junction bases unmatched: 9. The CDR3 is 17 residues long.

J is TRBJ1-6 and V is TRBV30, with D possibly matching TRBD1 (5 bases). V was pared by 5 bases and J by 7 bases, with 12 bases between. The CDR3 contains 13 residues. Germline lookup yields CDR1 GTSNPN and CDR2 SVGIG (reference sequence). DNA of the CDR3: TGTGCCTGGGGTCAGGGAGGGAATTCACCCCTCCACTTT. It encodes CAWGQGGNSPLHF.

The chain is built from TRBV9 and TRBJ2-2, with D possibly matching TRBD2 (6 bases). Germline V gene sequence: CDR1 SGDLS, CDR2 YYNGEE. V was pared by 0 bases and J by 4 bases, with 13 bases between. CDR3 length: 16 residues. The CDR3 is CASSVAQGRGTGELFF. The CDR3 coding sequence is TGTGCCAGCAGCGTAGCACAAGGGCGGGGCACCGGGGAGCTGTTTTTT.

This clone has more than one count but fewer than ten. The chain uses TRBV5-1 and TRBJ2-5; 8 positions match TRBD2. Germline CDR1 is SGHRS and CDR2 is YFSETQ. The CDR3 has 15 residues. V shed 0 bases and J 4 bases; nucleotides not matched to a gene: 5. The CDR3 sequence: CASSLGSSGGETQYF. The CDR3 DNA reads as TGCGCCAGCAGCTTGGGATCCAGCGGGGGAGAGACCCAGTACTTC.

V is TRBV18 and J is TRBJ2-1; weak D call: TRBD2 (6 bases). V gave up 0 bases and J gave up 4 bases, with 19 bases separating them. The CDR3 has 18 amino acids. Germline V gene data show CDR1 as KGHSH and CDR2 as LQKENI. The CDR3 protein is CASSPPGLESSPYNEQFF. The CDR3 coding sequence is TGTGCCAGCTCACCACCGGGACTGGAGTCCAGCCCATACAATGAGCAGTTCTTC. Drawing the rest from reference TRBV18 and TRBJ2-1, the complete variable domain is NAGVMQNPRHLVRRRGQEARLRCSPMKGHSHVYWYRQLPEEGLKFMVYLQKENIIDESGMPKERFSAEFPKEGPSILRIQQVVRGDSAAYFCASSPPGLESSPYNEQFFGPGTRLTVL.